Included here is one TCR beta chain sequence, with context. Antigen unknown. This sample was taken from a study of vaccination effects on CD4 cells after COVID-19. Assay used: immunoSEQ multiplex PCR; TCRdb lists only in-frame clones, some missing. Among about 54,000 clones, roughly 76% were seen once, and the ten largest hold 2.4%. Sequencing followed a ViraFEST assay step that expanded antigen-specific CD4+ T cells with viral peptide pools. On approximately day 9 of culture, CD4+ T cells were separated out. On both days 3 and 7, half of the culture medium was replaced with IL-2 medium. Per germline, CDR1 SGHRS and CDR2 YFSETQ. The V gene lost 5 bases and the J gene lost 0 bases, with 12 bases spanning the gap. The CDR3 covers 15 residues.

The sample was CD4+ T cells from PBMCs cultured with HCoV-229E spike peptides, taken before COVID-19 vaccination. The rearrangement uses TRBV5-1 and TRBJ2-1; D possibly corresponds to TRBD1 (5 bases). The receptor's source is a human donor who received a COVID-19 vaccine. CDR3 sequence reads: CASSSRQSSYNEQFF. CDR3 nucleotide sequence: TGCGCCAGCAGTTCAAGACAGAGCTCCTACAATGAGCAGTTCTTC.